The rows below give T cell receptor beta chains drawn from one sample of a study of early T cells in non-severe SARS-CoV-2 infection. TCRdb analysed the 5' RACE reads with MiXCR anew, one entry per CDR3 protein. Of some 50,000 distinct CDR3 sequences in the sample, roughly 5.3% are singletons; the top ten hold around 4.1%. The sample comprised whole blood. The origin of the receptors is an adult who was a healthcare worker with PCR-confirmed SARS-CoV-2 infection or an uninfected control (not recorded which). CDR3s include the opening cysteine and the closing phenylalanine or tryptophan. The order of the fields is D gene, J gene, V gene, clone size, CDR3 protein, CDR3 DNA. D genes are given only for firm matches. Size tells how often a clone was seen (once, few, many) or the class of an expanded clone, and some rows leave it out.

NA | TRBJ2-7 | TRBV11-2 | NA | CASSLDLGGYEQYF | TGTGCCAGCAGCTTAGATCTTGGAGGCTACGAGCAGTACTTC
TRBD2 | TRBJ2-1 | TRBV4-1 | many | CASSQSPGLAYNEQFF | TGCGCCAGCAGCCAGTCCCCGGGACTAGCCTACAATGAGCAGTTCTTC
NA | TRBJ2-2 | TRBV15 | many | CATSRLSYDTGELFF | TGTGCCACCAGCAGACTCTCCTACGACACCGGGGAGCTGTTTTTT
NA | TRBJ2-7 | TRBV11-2 | few | CASSLQGGSYEQYF | TGTGCCAGCAGCCTCCAAGGGGGGAGCTACGAGCAGTACTTC
NA | TRBJ2-7 | TRBV12-5 | few | CASGLVSRGEQYF | TGTGCTAGTGGTTTAGTGTCCCGAGGAGAGCAGTACTTC
NA | TRBJ2-3 | TRBV6-1 | few | CASSEDNDSRTDTQYF | TGTGCCAGCAGTGAAGATAACGATTCGAGGACAGATACGCAGTATTTT
NA | TRBJ1-5 | TRBV6-2/TRBV6-3 | few | CASSSWDGDQPQHF | TGTGCCAGCAGTTCCTGGGACGGTGATCAGCCCCAGCATTTT
NA | TRBJ1-1 | TRBV11-3 | many | CASSETAMNTEAFF | TGTGCCAGCAGCGAGACAGCGATGAACACTGAAGCTTTCTTT
NA | TRBJ1-5 | TRBV7-8 | many | CASSLFSNQPQHF | TGTGCCAGCAGCTTATTCAGTAATCAGCCCCAGCATTTT
NA | TRBJ1-4 | TRBV2 | many | CASNREATNEKLFF | TGTGCCAGCAACAGGGAAGCAACTAATGAAAAACTGTTTTTT
NA | TRBJ2-5 | TRBV13 | many | CASSPRDRGAQETQYF | TGTGCCAGCAGCCCCCGGGACCGAGGCGCCCAAGAGACCCAGTACTTC
NA | TRBJ1-1 | TRBV4-1 | few | CASSRRGGDTEAFF | TGCGCCAGCAGCCGCAGAGGTGGGGACACTGAAGCTTTCTTT
TRBD1 | TRBJ2-5 | TRBV3-1 | few | CASSFRDREETQYF | TGTGCCAGCAGCTTCCGCGACAGGGAAGAGACCCAGTACTTC
NA | TRBJ2-1 | TRBV9 | many | CASSGGSSTTQFF | TGTGCCAGCAGCGGTGGCAGCTCTACAACTCAGTTCTTC
NA | TRBJ1-5 | TRBV2 | many | CASRLTGPSNQPQHF | TGTGCCAGCAGACTGACGGGGCCTAGCAATCAGCCCCAGCATTTT
NA | TRBJ2-1 | TRBV12-3/TRBV12-4 | few | CASRQSSRSRGEQFF | TGTGCCAGCAGACAATCTTCGCGGTCCAGGGGTGAGCAGTTCTTC
NA | TRBJ1-1 | TRBV6-2/TRBV6-3 | NA | CASSLPRGGDTEAFF | TGTGCCAGCAGCCTTCCGAGGGGCGGTGACACTGAAGCTTTCTTT
NA | TRBJ2-6 | TRBV6-2/TRBV6-3 | many | CASSPDGAYEANVLTF | TGTGCCAGCAGTCCTGACGGTGCCTATGAGGCCAACGTCCTGACTTTC
NA | TRBJ2-5 | TRBV5-1 | many | CASSSTAGQRETQYF | TGCGCCAGCAGCTCGACGGCGGGACAGCGGGAGACCCAGTACTTC
NA | TRBJ2-5 | TRBV11-1 | few | CASSLGVDNLETQYF | TGTGCCAGCAGCTTGGGCGTAGATAATCTCGAGACCCAGTACTTC
NA | TRBJ2-1 | TRBV7-8 | few | CASSSFEGSSYNEQFF | TGTGCCAGCAGCTCCTTTGAGGGGAGCTCCTACAATGAGCAGTTCTTC
NA | TRBJ1-6 | TRBV27 | many | CASSFIRGSLGSPLHF | TGTGCCAGCAGTTTCATTAGGGGGTCCCTTGGATCACCCCTCCACTTT
TRBD1 | TRBJ2-3 | TRBV6-2/TRBV6-3 | many | CASAGKEDREKNTQYF | TGTGCCAGCGCGGGTAAAGAGGACAGGGAAAAAAATACGCAGTATTTT
NA | TRBJ1-5 | TRBV6-5 | many | CASSRFRDSYNQPQHF | TGTGCCAGCAGCCGATTTCGCGACAGCTACAATCAGCCCCAGCATTTT
NA | TRBJ2-3 | TRBV5-1 | many | CASSLLSGFTDTQYF | TGCGCCAGCAGCTTGTTGAGCGGGTTCACAGATACGCAGTATTTT
TRBD1 | TRBJ2-7 | TRBV7-2 | NA | CASSLDQGAREQYF | TGTGCCAGCAGCTTAGATCAGGGGGCGCGAGAGCAGTACTTC
NA | TRBJ1-2 | TRBV29-1 | many | CSVDRGRPYGYTF | TGCAGCGTTGATCGCGGGCGGCCCTATGGCTACACCTTC
NA | TRBJ2-5 | TRBV4-1 | NA | CASSLTRPETQYF | TGCGCCAGCAGCCTGACACGGCCTGAGACCCAGTACTTC
TRBD1 | TRBJ1-5 | TRBV30 | many | CAWNRRDRINQPQHF | TGTGCCTGGAACCGACGGGACAGGATCAATCAGCCCCAGCATTTT
NA | TRBJ1-1 | TRBV12-3/TRBV12-4 | medium-sized | CASSLTGNTEAFF | TGTGCCAGCAGTTTAACCGGGAACACTGAAGCTTTCTTT
TRBD1 | TRBJ2-2 | TRBV19 | few | CASHGTGGSGELFF | TGTGCCAGCCACGGGACAGGAGGCTCCGGGGAGCTGTTTTTT
NA | TRBJ2-3 | TRBV7-2 | many | CASRRRGDTQYF | TGTGCCAGCAGACGACGCGGGGATACGCAGTATTTT
TRBD1 | TRBJ1-2 | TRBV20-1 | NA | CSARQGNYGYTF | TGCAGTGCTCGACAGGGGAACTATGGCTACACCTTC
TRBD2 | TRBJ2-5 | TRBV5-6 | many | CASSLVSSGETQYF | TGTGCCAGCAGCTTGGTGTCTAGCGGAGAGACCCAGTACTTC
NA | TRBJ2-3 | TRBV18 | NA | CASSRVADTQYF | TGTGCCAGCTCACGGGTCGCAGATACGCAGTATTTT
NA | TRBJ2-3 | TRBV7-6 | NA | CASSLEHSTDTQYF | TGTGCCAGCAGCTTAGAGCACTCCACAGATACGCAGTATTTT
NA | TRBJ2-7 | TRBV20-1 | many | CSARDRQGGGYEQYF | TGCAGTGCTAGAGACCGACAGGGAGGGGGCTACGAGCAGTACTTC
NA | TRBJ1-1 | TRBV12-3/TRBV12-4 | many | CASDPLGWPQHFEAFF | TGTGCCAGCGATCCTTTGGGGTGGCCTCAACACTTTGAAGCTTTCTTT
NA | TRBJ2-1 | TRBV5-4 | few | CATQTNPNNEQFF | TGTGCCACCCAGACCAATCCTAATAATGAGCAGTTCTTC
NA | TRBJ2-3 | TRBV13 | many | CASSFSTTLSTDTQYF | TGTGCCAGCAGCTTCTCTACAACCCTCAGCACAGATACGCAGTATTTT
TRBD2 | TRBJ2-2 | TRBV2 | NA | CASYSSGMRGSGELFF | TGTGCCAGCTATTCTAGCGGGATGCGGGGATCCGGGGAGCTGTTTTTT
NA | TRBJ1-1 | TRBV11-2 | many | CASSLGREWNTEAFF | TGTGCCAGCAGCTTGGGGAGGGAGTGGAACACTGAAGCTTTCTTT
TRBD1 | TRBJ2-1 | TRBV10-2 | many | CASSGDRRSYNEQFF | TGCGCCAGCAGTGGGGACAGGCGTTCCTACAATGAGCAGTTCTTC
TRBD1 | TRBJ2-3 | TRBV5-6 | NA | CASSADRASTDTQYF | TGTGCCAGCAGCGCGGACAGGGCTAGCACAGATACGCAGTATTTT
NA | TRBJ2-4 | TRBV19 | few | CASSIGGAVQYF | TGTGCCAGTAGTATCGGAGGCGCGGTTCAGTACTTC
TRBD1 | TRBJ1-3 | TRBV6-6 | NA | CASSSTGLETGGNTIYF | TGTGCCAGCAGCTCGACAGGGCTAGAAACGGGTGGAAACACCATATATTTT
NA | TRBJ2-5 | TRBV30 | few | CAWSPTQETQYF | TGTGCCTGGAGTCCCACACAAGAGACCCAGTACTTC
NA | TRBJ1-2 | TRBV12-5 | NA | CASGSQTDRRGYTF | TGTGCTAGTGGTAGCCAGACAGACCGACGGGGCTACACCTTC
NA | TRBJ1-1 | TRBV18 | many | CASSLAQFPAVNTEAFF | TGTGCCAGCTCGCTCGCACAGTTCCCCGCTGTGAACACTGAAGCTTTCTTT
NA | TRBJ2-7 | TRBV11-2 | many | CASSFDSPYEQYF | TGTGCCAGCAGCTTCGACTCCCCCTACGAGCAGTACTTC
NA | TRBJ2-7 | TRBV6-2/TRBV6-3 | NA | CASRGHGSYEQYF | TGTGCCAGCAGGGGCCACGGGTCCTACGAGCAGTACTTC
NA | TRBJ2-1 | TRBV11-2 | many | CASSSFRRAEQFF | TGTGCCAGCAGCTCCTTTCGAAGGGCTGAGCAGTTCTTC
TRBD1 | TRBJ1-1 | TRBV6-2/TRBV6-3 | many | CASSRRQGNTEAFF | TGTGCCAGCAGCCGCCGACAGGGGAACACTGAAGCTTTCTTT
NA | TRBJ2-7 | TRBV5-6 | many | CASSLKAGYSYEQYF | TGTGCCAGCAGCTTGAAGGCGGGCTACTCCTACGAGCAGTACTTC
NA | TRBJ2-7 | TRBV6-2/TRBV6-3 | many | CASSYRQRGSGEQYF | TGTGCCAGCAGTTACCGTCAGAGGGGGTCGGGCGAGCAGTACTTC